One and the same sample provided the 2 T cell receptor beta chains below, sequenced in a study of cytomegalovirus exposure and HLA in healthy donors. The primer mix had 60 Vbeta and 13 Jbeta primers. Some clones are missing from TCRdb's copy, which holds only in-frame ones; the method was immunoSEQ multiplex PCR. In the table there are approximately 190,000 clones, almost 70% of which are singletons. Sequenced material: PBMCs. The receptors originated from a man aged 40-55 years in good health and CMV-seropositive.

V gene TRBV10-3 combines with J gene TRBJ1-5; 7 nucleotides agree with TRBD1. V was pared by 2 bases and J by 4 bases, with 5 bases of the junction left unmatched. CDR1 and CDR2 from the germline V gene are ENHRY and SYGVKD. The length of the CDR3 is 15 residues. The CDR3 is CAISERQGVNQPQHF. CDR3 nucleotide sequence: TGTGCCATCAGTGAGAGGCAGGGGGTTAATCAGCCCCAGCATTTT.

The chain links TRBV6-5 to TRBJ1-6; the D gene is possibly TRBD1 (6 bases). Deletions cut 4 bases from V and 9 bases from J, with 19 bases between. Germline CDR1 reads MNHEY; CDR2 reads SVGAGI. The CDR3 spans 16 residues. The CDR3 reads CASSSTQGLRRSPLHF. CDR3 coding DNA: TGTGCCAGCAGTTCCACCCAGGGGCTTCGACGTTCACCCCTCCACTTT.